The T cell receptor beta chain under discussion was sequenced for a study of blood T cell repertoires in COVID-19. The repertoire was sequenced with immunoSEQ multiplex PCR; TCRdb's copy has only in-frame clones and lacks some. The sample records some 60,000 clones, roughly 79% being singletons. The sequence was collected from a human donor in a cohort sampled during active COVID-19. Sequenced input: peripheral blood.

The CDR3 loop is CASSNRGRYGNTIYF. In DNA, the CDR3 is TGTGCCAGCAGTAACAGGGGGCGATACGGAAACACCATATATTTT. The chain is built from TRBV6-2 or TRBV6-3 and TRBJ1-3; 9 nucleotides line up with TRBD1. V lost 5 bases to trimming and J lost 4 bases; unmatched junction nucleotides: 6. Germline loops: CDR1 MNHEY, CDR2 SVGEGT. This CDR3 has 15 residues.